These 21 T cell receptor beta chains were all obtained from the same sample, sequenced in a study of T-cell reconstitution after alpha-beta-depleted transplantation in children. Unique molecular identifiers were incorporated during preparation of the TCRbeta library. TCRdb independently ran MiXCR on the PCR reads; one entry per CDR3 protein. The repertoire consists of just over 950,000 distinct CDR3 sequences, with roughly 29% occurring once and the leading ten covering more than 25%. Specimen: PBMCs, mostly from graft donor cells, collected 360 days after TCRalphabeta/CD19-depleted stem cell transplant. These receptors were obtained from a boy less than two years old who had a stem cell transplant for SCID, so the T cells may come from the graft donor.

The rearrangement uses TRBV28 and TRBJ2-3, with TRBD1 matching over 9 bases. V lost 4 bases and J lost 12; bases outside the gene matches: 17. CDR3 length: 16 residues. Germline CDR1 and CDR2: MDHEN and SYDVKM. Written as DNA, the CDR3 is TGTGCCAGCAGTTCGCCCGGGACAGGGACTTGGGGCTGCCAGTATTTT. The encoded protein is CASSSPGTGTWGCQYF. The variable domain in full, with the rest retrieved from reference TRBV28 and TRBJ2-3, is DVKVTQSSRYLVKRTGEKVFLECVQDMDHENMFWYRQDPGLGLRLIYFSYDVKMKEKGDIPEGYSVSREKKERFSLILESASTNQTSMYLCASSSPGTGTWGCQYFGPGTRLTVL.

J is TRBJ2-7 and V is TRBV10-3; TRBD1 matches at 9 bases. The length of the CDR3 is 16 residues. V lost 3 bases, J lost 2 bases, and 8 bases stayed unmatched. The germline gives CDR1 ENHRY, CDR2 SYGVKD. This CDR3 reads CAISDPGTGLAYEQYF. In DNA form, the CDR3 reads TGTGCCATCAGTGACCCCGGGACAGGGCTCGCCTACGAGCAGTACTTC.

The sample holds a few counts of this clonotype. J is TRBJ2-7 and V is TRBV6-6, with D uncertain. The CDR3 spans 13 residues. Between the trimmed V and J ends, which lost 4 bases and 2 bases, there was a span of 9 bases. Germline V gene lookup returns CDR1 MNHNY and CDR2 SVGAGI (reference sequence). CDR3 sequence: CASSWTVTYEQYF. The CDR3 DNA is TGTGCCAGCAGTTGGACGGTTACCTACGAGCAGTACTTC.

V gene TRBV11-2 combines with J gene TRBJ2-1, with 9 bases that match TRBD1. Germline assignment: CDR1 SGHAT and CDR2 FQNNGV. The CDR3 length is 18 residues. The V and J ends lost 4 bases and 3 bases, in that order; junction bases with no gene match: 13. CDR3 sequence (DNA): TGTGCCAGCAGCTACAGGGGGCGCCGAGAACTGGGCTACAATGAGCAGTTCTTC. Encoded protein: CASSYRGRRELGYNEQFF.

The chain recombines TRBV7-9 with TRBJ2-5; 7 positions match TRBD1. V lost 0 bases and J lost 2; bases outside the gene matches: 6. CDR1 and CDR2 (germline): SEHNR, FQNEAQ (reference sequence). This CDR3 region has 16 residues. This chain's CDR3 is CASSLAAYRGQETQYF. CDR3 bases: TGTGCCAGCAGCTTAGCCGCTTACAGGGGACAAGAGACCCAGTACTTC.

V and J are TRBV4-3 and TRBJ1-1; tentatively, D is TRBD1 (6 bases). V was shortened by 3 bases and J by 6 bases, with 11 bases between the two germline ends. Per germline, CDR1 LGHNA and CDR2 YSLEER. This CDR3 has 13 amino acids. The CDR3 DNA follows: TGCGCCAGCAGCCAGGTACAGGGTTCTGAAGCTTTCTTT. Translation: CASSQVQGSEAFF.

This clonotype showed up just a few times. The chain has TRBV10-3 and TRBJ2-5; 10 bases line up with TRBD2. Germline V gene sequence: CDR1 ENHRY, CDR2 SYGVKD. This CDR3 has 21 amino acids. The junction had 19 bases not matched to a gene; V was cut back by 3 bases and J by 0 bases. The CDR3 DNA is TGTGCCATCAGTGATTGTAGCCTAGCGGGGGCTTATATCACGTACCAAGAGACCCAGTACTTC. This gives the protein CAISDCSLAGAYITYQETQYF.

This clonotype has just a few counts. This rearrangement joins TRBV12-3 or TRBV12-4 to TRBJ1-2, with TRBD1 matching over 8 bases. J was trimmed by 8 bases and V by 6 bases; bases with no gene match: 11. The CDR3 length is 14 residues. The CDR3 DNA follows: TGTGCCAGCAGGCCCAGGGGGCGCGGTAGGGGCTACACCTTC. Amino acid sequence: CASRPRGRGRGYTF.

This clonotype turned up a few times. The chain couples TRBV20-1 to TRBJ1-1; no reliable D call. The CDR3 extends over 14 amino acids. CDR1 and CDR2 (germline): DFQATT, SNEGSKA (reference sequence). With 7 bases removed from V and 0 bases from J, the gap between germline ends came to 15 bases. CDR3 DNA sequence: TGCAGTGAAGGCCGGACGGTCATGAACACTGAAGCTTTCTTT. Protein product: CSEGRTVMNTEAFF.

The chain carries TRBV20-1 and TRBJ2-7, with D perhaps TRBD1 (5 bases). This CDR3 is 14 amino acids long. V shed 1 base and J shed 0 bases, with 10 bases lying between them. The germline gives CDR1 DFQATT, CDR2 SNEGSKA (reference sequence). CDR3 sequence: CSARVDTTSYEQYF. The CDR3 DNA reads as TGCAGTGCTAGAGTGGACACCACCTCCTACGAGCAGTACTTC.

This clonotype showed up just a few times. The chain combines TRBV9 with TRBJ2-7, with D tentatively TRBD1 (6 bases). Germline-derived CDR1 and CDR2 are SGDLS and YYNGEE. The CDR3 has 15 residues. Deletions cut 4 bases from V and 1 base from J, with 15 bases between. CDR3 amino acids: CASSSGQSTSYEQYF. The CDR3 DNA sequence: TGTGCCAGCAGCTCAGGACAGTCTACGTCCTACGAGCAGTACTTC.

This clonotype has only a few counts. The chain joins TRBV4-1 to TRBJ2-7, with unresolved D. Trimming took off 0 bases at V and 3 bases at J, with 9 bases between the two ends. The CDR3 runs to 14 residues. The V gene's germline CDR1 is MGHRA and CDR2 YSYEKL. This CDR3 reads CASSQEAASYEQYF. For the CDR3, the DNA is TGCGCCAGCAGCCAAGAGGCGGCTAGCTACGAGCAGTACTTC.

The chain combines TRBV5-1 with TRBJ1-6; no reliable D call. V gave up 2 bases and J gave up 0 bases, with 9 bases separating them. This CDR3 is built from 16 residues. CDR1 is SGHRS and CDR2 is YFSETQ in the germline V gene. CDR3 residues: CASSFFGSSYNSPLHF. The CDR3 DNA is TGCGCCAGCAGCTTCTTTGGCAGCTCCTATAATTCACCCCTCCACTTT. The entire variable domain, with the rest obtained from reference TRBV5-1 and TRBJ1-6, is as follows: KAGVTQTPRYLIKTRGQQVTLSCSPISGHRSVSWYQQTPGQGLQFLFEYFSETQRNKGNFPGRFSGRQFSNSRSEMNVSTLELGDSALYLCASSFFGSSYNSPLHFGNGTRLTVT.

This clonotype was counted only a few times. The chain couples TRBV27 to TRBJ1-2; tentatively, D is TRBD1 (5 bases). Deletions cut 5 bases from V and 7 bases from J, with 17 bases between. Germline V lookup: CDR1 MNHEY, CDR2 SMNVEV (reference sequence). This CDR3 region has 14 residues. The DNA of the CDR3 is TGTGCCAGCAGTGCTGCCGGGACCCTCGGTGGCTACACCTTC. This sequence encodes CASSAAGTLGGYTF.

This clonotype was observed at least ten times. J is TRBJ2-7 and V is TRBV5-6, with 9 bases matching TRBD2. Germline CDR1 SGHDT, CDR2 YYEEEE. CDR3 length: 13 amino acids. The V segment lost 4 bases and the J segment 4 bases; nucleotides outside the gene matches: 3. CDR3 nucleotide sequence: TGTGCCAGCAGCCGTAGCGGGGGATACGAGCAGTACTTC. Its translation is CASSRSGGYEQYF.

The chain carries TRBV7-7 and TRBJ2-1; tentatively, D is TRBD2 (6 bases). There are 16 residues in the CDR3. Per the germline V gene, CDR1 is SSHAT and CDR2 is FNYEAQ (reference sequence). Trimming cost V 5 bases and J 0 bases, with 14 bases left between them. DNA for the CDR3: TGTGCCAGCAGCCCCGCCGCGGGAAGCTCCTACAATGAGCAGTTCTTC. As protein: CASSPAAGSSYNEQFF.

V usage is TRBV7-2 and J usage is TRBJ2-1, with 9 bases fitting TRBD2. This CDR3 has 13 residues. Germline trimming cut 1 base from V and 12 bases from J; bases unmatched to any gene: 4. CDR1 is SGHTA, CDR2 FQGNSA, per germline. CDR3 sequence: CASSLVLAGLQFF. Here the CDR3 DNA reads TGTGCCAGCAGCTTAGTTCTAGCGGGGCTGCAGTTCTTC.

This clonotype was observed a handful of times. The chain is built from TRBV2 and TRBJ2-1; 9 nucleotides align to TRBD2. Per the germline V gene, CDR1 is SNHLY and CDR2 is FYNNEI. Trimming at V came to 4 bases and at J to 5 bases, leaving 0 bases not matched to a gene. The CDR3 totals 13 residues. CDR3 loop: CASSGLADNEQFF. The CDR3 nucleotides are TGTGCCAGCAGTGGACTAGCGGACAATGAGCAGTTCTTC.

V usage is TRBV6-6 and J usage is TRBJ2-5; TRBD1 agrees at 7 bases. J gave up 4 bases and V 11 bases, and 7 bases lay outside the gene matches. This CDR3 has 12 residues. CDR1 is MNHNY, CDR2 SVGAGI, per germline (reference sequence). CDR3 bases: TGTGCCGCAGGGGGATACGGAGAGACCCAGTACTTC. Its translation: CAAGGYGETQYF.

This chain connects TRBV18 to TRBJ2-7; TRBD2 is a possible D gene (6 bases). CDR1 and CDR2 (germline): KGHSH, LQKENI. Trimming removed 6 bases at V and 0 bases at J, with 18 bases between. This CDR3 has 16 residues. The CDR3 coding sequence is TGTGCCAGCTCGCCAGGGCGCGGGGCAGCCTCCTACGAGCAGTACTTC. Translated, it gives CASSPGRGAASYEQYF.

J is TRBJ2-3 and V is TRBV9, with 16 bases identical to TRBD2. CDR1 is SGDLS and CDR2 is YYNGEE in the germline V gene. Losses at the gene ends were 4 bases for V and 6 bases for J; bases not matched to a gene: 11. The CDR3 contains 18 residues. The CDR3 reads CASSLLTGTSGGADTQYF. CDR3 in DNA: TGTGCCAGCAGCCTGCTTACCGGGACTAGCGGGGGGGCTGATACGCAGTATTTT. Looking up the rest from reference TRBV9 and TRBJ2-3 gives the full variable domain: DSGVTQTPKHLITATGQRVTLRCSPRSGDLSVYWYQQSLDQGLQFLIQYYNGEERAKGNILERFSAQQFPDLHSELNLSSLELGDSALYFCASSLLTGTSGGADTQYFGPGTRLTVL.